The sequence of this T cell receptor (beta chain) was determined in a study of lung T cells in sarcoidosis with Löfgren's syndrome. From the reads, TCRdb called clonotypes with MiXCR, one entry per CDR3 protein. The data show thousands of distinct CDR3 sequences, 20% to 25% seen once. Ten or more counts support this clonotype. The germline V and J ends were trimmed by 8 bases and 0 bases, with 5 bases remaining between them. This CDR3 contains 11 residues. The chain links TRBV12-3 or TRBV12-4 to TRBJ2-7; D unclear. The clonotype was recovered from a human donor with sarcoidosis (Löfgren's syndrome or another form), or a control subject (not recorded which). Input material: CD4+ T cells from bronchoalveolar lavage. Written as DNA, the CDR3 is TGTGCCAGCCAACTCTCCTACGAGCAGTACTTC. It translates to CASQLSYEQYF.